This T cell receptor beta chain was recorded in a study of human T cells and chemical hapten exposure (dated by TCRdb to the early 2020s). For the study in its entirety: For sensitization, 2% DPC in acetone was applied to a 2 cm by 2 cm area of upper inner arm skin. Weekly therapeutic DPC doses were additionally applied to the scalp of patients throughout the approximately 24-week study period. Patch testing was performed on the upper back with Finn chambers containing 0.01% DPC, and the patch tests were scored after 6 days according to International Contact Dermatitis Research Group standards. The patient cohort, mostly female, included alopecia areata with under or over 50% scalp involvement, alopecia totalis and alopecia universalis. The libraries were sequenced as a pool, and the TCR yield per sample differed mostly because of small variations in library volumes within the pool. In alopecia patients, the study followed how the peripheral blood TCR repertoire changed in vivo over primary and secondary sensitization to diphenylcyclopropenone (DPC), a hapten. Blood was sampled from patients pre-sensitization (week 0) and at 2, 6 and about 24 weeks after DPC sensitization. Around 29 alopecia patients provided blood for TCR sequencing at one to four time points (pre-sensitization, 2, 6 and 24 weeks).

This clonotype was detected a few times. Its antigen target is currently unknown. It has no much larger one-base neighbor in the sample; base qualities were not kept. On the study overall, not on this receptor specifically: Because all patients had alopecia, a presumed autoimmune disease, the immune response of the patients might differ from that of healthy individuals. The number of PT1 expanded TCRs positively correlated with patch test score, significant at thresholds 8, 16 and 32 but not 4. Compared with pre-sensitization or healthy control sets, expanded TCRs formed significantly more large CDR3 similarity clusters, which is consistent with antigen-driven responses. After repeated subsampling, the strength of the expansion versus patch-test correlation and the threshold at which it became significant changed. DPC sensitization did not change how many TCRs were above 1 in 1000 frequency, and no evidence was found of alterations in global repertoire structure.

The time point label on this specimen signifies: patch test 3, about 24 weeks after DPC sensitization. The treatment or condition label for this specimen denotes: therapeutic diphenylcyclopropenone sensitization with weekly scalp DPC. At every patch-test visit, the blood draw took place before the patch test was put on. Patients were considered eligible if aged 18 to 70, diagnosed with alopecia and deemed suitable for DPC therapy, and patients were excluded if pregnant. Total RNA was extracted from unfractionated whole blood collected in Tempus Blood RNA tubes. CDR1 and CDR2 are drawn from the germline V gene (reference sequence): SEHNR, FQNEAQ. The CDR3 covers 14 residues, taking in both the cysteine and the phenylalanine. Of all the DNA, just the CDR3 is kept, 42 bases in frame from base 1. V was cut back by 3 bases and J by 1 base, leaving a gap of 10 bases between them. The protocol used for the library was RACE. Sequencing took place on a NextSeq 500. Library preparation attached unique molecular identifiers to individual cDNA molecules for quantitative, reproducible TCR counting. Each blood RNA sample was used to sequence both TCR alpha and TCR beta chains. As for how the authors treated the data: A median of about 89,000 TCRs per sample was observed, with a range of 23,224 to 690,600. V, J and CDR3 annotation of the TCR reads was carried out using the Decombinator software suite. For the PS versus PT1 abundance plots, all samples were subsampled to the same number of TCRs (28,000). TCRs were defined as expanded if absent before sensitization and observed at least eight times at the 2-week time point. TCRdb cleaned the public reads at Q25 with fastp, built clones with MiXCR and kept in-frame beta chains. CDR3 protein duplicates are merged, each entry listing the most common genes and DNA. The V and J calls and clone size are TCRdb's, not the authors'. Recorded for this sample are about 120,000 distinct CDR3 sequences; about 11% of them occurred a single time. Of the sample, more than 2% falls within the top ten clones.

This receptor was taken from a woman between 45 and 60 years old with alopecia areata. Some clones in this sample may be carry-over from other donors' samples. The source was whole blood, collected in connection with sensitization to the hapten diphenylcyclopropenone (DPC). The rearranged chain carries TRBV7-9 and TRBJ2-7; the D gene is possibly TRBD1, with 5 bases matching. This receptor has the CDR3 CASSFSGQSYEQYF. The nucleotide sequence reads TGTGCCAGCAGCTTTTCAGGGCAGTCCTACGAGCAGTACTTC. Here the CDR3 is joined to the reference TRBV7-9 and TRBJ2-7 genes, and the full variable domain is: DTGVSQNPRHKITKRGQNVTFRCDPISEHNRLYWYRQTLGQGPEFLTYFQNEAQLEKSRLLSDRFSAERPKGSFSTLEIQRTEQGDSAMYLCASSFSGQSYEQYFGPGTRLTVT.